The next 28 T cell receptor beta chains were all read from a single sample in a study of patients and donors after allogeneic stem cell transplantation. MiXCR, run by TCRdb on the RT-PCR reads, gives a single entry per CDR3 protein. The data show about 110,000 distinct CDR3 sequences, approximately 40% seen once. Sequencing was carried out using blood, either unsorted or a sorted T cell fraction (not recorded which). The receptors originated from a human donor who was either an allogeneic HSCT recipient or a stem cell or donor lymphocyte infusion donor (not recorded which). It is not recorded whose cells these are; they may come from a transplant donor.

V and J are TRBV20-1 and TRBJ1-4; tentative D call: TRBD1 (5 bases). Germline CDR1 reads DFQATT; CDR2 reads SNEGSKA (reference sequence). Trimming pared 3 bases from V and 0 bases from J, leaving 14 bases between. The CDR3 contains 16 residues. The CDR3 DNA reads TGCAGTGCTAGTGGGGGATCCTATGCAACTAATGAAAAACTGTTTTTT. This sequence encodes CSASGGSYATNEKLFF.

The DNA for the CDR3 is TGTGCCAGCAGCGTAGATGAGGAAAAACTGTTTTTT. This gives the protein CASSVDEEKLFF. The rearrangement uses TRBV9 and TRBJ1-4, with D unclear. The CDR3 sequence is 12 residues long. V shed 0 bases and J shed 8 bases, with 5 bases lying between them. CDR1 is SGDLS, CDR2 YYNGEE, per germline.

The chain recombines TRBV24-1 with TRBJ2-1; TRBD1 might be the D (5 bases). Trimming left V 9 bases short and J 3 bases short, with 8 bases between. CDR3 length: 12 residues. Germline assignment: CDR1 KGHDR and CDR2 SFDVKD. CDR3 protein: CATGQGYNEQFF. In nucleotides, the CDR3 is TGTGCCACCGGGCAGGGCTACAATGAGCAGTTCTTC.

This rearrangement joins TRBV6-6 to TRBJ1-5; D uncertain. Trimming took 5 bases from V and 3 from J, leaving 11 bases between them. Germline CDR1 MNHNY, CDR2 SVGAGI (reference sequence). CDR3 size: 14 residues. CDR3 nucleotides: TGTGCCAGCAGTCGGACGGCTGACAATCAGCCCCAGCATTTT. It codes for CASSRTADNQPQHF.

This clonotype was observed a few times. The chain is built from TRBV7-2 and TRBJ1-1; D gene uncertain. The CDR3 covers 14 residues. V was shortened by 0 bases and J by 0 bases, with 5 bases between the two germline ends. Per the germline V gene, CDR1 is SGHTA and CDR2 is FQGNSA. The CDR3: CASSLAFMNTEAFF. The CDR3 DNA follows: TGTGCCAGCAGCTTAGCCTTCATGAACACTGAAGCTTTCTTT.

V is TRBV28 and J is TRBJ2-7, with 9 positions matching TRBD1. The CDR3 consists of 15 residues. After removal of 5 bases from V and 5 bases from J, the junction contained 10 bases not matched to a gene. Germline CDR1 MDHEN, CDR2 SYDVKM. DNA for the CDR3: TGTGCCAGCAGTACCGAGGGACAGGGAGTGGACGAGCAGTACTTC. Amino acid sequence: CASSTEGQGVDEQYF.

This clonotype was recorded a few times. The V call is TRBV6-2 or TRBV6-3, the J call TRBJ1-5, with D unresolved. The germline CDR1 and CDR2 sequences are MNHEY and SVGEGT. V was clipped by 6 bases and J by 4 bases, with 16 bases between them. This CDR3 region has 15 residues. CDR3 in amino acids: CASSWVQTGNQPQHF. Here the CDR3 DNA reads TGTGCCAGCAGCTGGGTTCAAACGGGGAATCAGCCCCAGCATTTT.

The chain joins TRBV20-1 to TRBJ2-3; perhaps D is TRBD1 or TRBD2 (6 bases each). The V end was cut by 3 bases, the J end by 4 bases, with 11 bases between. The CDR3 sequence is 13 residues long. Germline CDR1 and CDR2: DFQATT and SNEGSKA (reference sequence). CDR3 sequence reads: CSASVRGADTQYF. DNA of the CDR3: TGCAGTGCTAGTGTTAGGGGGGCAGATACGCAGTATTTT.

The chain has TRBV10-3 and TRBJ1-1, with D perhaps TRBD1 (6 bases). Trimming pared 10 bases from V and 0 bases from J, leaving 12 bases between. The germline V gene encodes CDR1 ENHRY and CDR2 SYGVKD. This CDR3 comprises 13 residues. Here the CDR3 reads CASSGTMNTEAFF. In DNA form, the CDR3 reads TGTGCCAGCTCGGGGACAATGAACACTGAAGCTTTCTTT.

In this sample, this clonotype turned up a few times. The rearrangement links TRBV10-3 to TRBJ1-2; D is perhaps TRBD1 (6 bases). This CDR3 region has 12 residues. Deletions cut 8 bases from V and 2 bases from J, with 9 bases between. CDR1 is ENHRY, CDR2 SYGVKD, per germline. CDR3: CAIGQGNYGYTF. CDR3 nucleotides: TGTGCCATCGGGCAGGGGAACTATGGCTACACCTTC.

This clonotype was counted a single time. This chain connects TRBV11-2 to TRBJ1-2; D remains ambiguous. Germline lookup yields CDR1 SGHAT and CDR2 FQNNGV. Trimming took off 5 bases at V and 6 bases at J, with 10 bases between the two ends. The CDR3 extends over 12 amino acids. The CDR3 is CASSLRHDGYTF. The CDR3 nucleotides read TGTGCCAGCAGCCTTAGACATGATGGCTACACCTTC.

This clonotype was seen only a few times. This sequence joins TRBV20-1 and TRBJ1-3; no firm D call. Between the trimmed V and J ends, which lost 6 bases and 7 bases, there was a span of 16 bases. The CDR3 covers 13 residues. CDR1 and CDR2 from the germline V gene are DFQATT and SNEGSKA (reference sequence). For the CDR3, the DNA is TGCAGTGCCCAACCGGGCCCAGCTAACACCATATATTTT. Translating gives CSAQPGPANTIYF.

This clonotype appeared a few times. V is TRBV4-2 and J is TRBJ2-1; 12 nucleotides agree with TRBD2. This CDR3 has 19 amino acids. Germline CDR1 reads LGHNA; CDR2 reads YNFKEQ. The J segment lost 5 bases and the V segment lost 5 bases, leaving 16 bases of the junction unmatched. The CDR3 DNA sequence: TGTGCCAGCAGCTCCCGCCCCCGACTAGCGGGAGAAGTAGACAATGAGCAGTTCTTC. It yields the protein CASSSRPRLAGEVDNEQFF.

This chain joins TRBV9 and TRBJ2-7, with D unresolved. Trimming pared 0 bases from V and 0 bases from J, leaving 13 bases between. The CDR3 is 16 amino acids. The germline CDR1 and CDR2 sequences are SGDLS and YYNGEE. CDR3 residues: CASSVAGSPSSYEQYF. CDR3 in DNA: TGTGCCAGCAGCGTAGCAGGTAGTCCAAGCTCCTACGAGCAGTACTTC.

As DNA, the CDR3 is TGTGCCAGCAGCTTACCTTACGGGAGAAGGAGGAATGAGCAGTTCTTC. Amino acid sequence: CASSLPYGRRRNEQFF. The chain employs TRBV11-1 and TRBJ2-1; TRBD2 might be the D (6 bases). Trimming stripped 2 bases from V and 7 bases from J, with 18 bases between. The CDR3 is made up of 16 amino acids. Germline lookup yields CDR1 SGHAT and CDR2 FQDESV (reference sequence).

There are a few counts of this clonotype. The chain uses TRBV5-1 and TRBJ2-1, with 9 positions matching TRBD2. V lost 2 bases, J lost 7 bases, and 16 bases stayed unmatched. The CDR3 runs to 18 residues. Looked up from germline, CDR1 is SGHRS and CDR2 is YFSETQ. The CDR3 sequence is CASSFPGWGSGRTNEQFF. The CDR3 coding sequence is TGCGCCAGCAGCTTTCCCGGGTGGGGTAGCGGGAGAACGAATGAGCAGTTCTTC.

This clonotype was recorded a few times. The chain employs TRBV4-3 and TRBJ1-4; 7 nucleotides align to TRBD1. CDR1 and CDR2 from the germline V gene are LGHNA and YSLEER. The CDR3 loop spans 18 amino acids. The J segment lost 8 bases and the V segment lost 4 bases, leaving 19 bases of the junction unmatched. Here the CDR3 DNA reads TGCGCCAGCAGCCGGCAATTGTCAAGGGGGCCCCTAGGGGAAAAACTGTTTTTT. Its translation: CASSRQLSRGPLGEKLFF.

J is TRBJ1-1 and V is TRBV28; the match to TRBD1 covers 9 bases. Trimming removed 1 base from V and 3 bases from J; junction bases left unmatched: 6. In germline, CDR1 is MDHEN, CDR2 SYDVKM. There are 16 residues in the CDR3. For the CDR3, the DNA is TGTGCCAGCAGTTTATCGACAGGGGGAGTGTACACTGAAGCTTTCTTT. Translating it yields CASSLSTGGVYTEAFF.

The chain combines TRBV29-1 with TRBJ1-2; D not resolved. Germline assignment: CDR1 SQVTM and CDR2 ANQGSEA. The CDR3 consists of 13 residues. Between the trimmed V and J ends, which lost 3 bases and 2 bases, there was a span of 10 bases. CDR3 in DNA: TGCAGCGTTGATGGGGTTGCCAACTATGGCTACACCTTC. Translating gives CSVDGVANYGYTF.

V usage is TRBV29-1 and J usage is TRBJ2-5, with D possibly TRBD2 on 6 matching bases. The V end was cut by 6 bases, the J end by 4 bases, with 15 bases between. The CDR3 has 13 residues. Germline lookup yields CDR1 SQVTM and CDR2 ANQGSEA. The CDR3 protein is CSVTSGVPETQYF. The DNA of the CDR3 is TGCAGCGTAACCTCGGGGGTCCCAGAGACCCAGTACTTC.

This clonotype was picked up a small number of times. The chain is built from TRBV12-3 or TRBV12-4 and TRBJ1-4; 8 nucleotides agree with TRBD1. Trimming at V came to 10 bases and at J to 3 bases, leaving 4 bases not matched to a gene. The CDR3 runs 13 residues. CDR3 protein: CATQGAANEKLFF. For the CDR3, the DNA is TGTGCCACCCAGGGGGCAGCTAATGAAAAACTGTTTTTT.

The J gene is TRBJ2-4, the V gene TRBV7-2; TRBD1 matches at 9 bases. CDR1 SGHTA and CDR2 FQGNSA come from the germline V gene. After removal of 5 bases from V and 7 bases from J, the junction contained 3 bases not matched to a gene. The CDR3 spans 13 residues. The CDR3 spells CASSDGQGNIQYF. The CDR3 coding sequence is TGTGCCAGCAGCGACGGACAGGGGAACATTCAGTACTTC.

This clonotype was seen more than once but under ten times. This rearrangement joins TRBV4-3 to TRBJ1-5; D unclear. Trimming cost V 2 bases and J 5 bases, with 16 bases left between them. Looked up from germline, CDR1 is LGHNA and CDR2 is YSLEER. The CDR3 loop spans 16 amino acids. The CDR3 reads CASSQSPNPTHQPQHF. The CDR3 nucleotides read TGCGCCAGCAGCCAAAGCCCGAACCCCACCCATCAGCCCCAGCATTTT.

This clonotype was seen only a few times. The rearrangement uses TRBV18 and TRBJ1-1; TRBD1 matches 7 bases. CDR3 size: 16 residues. In germline, CDR1 is KGHSH, CDR2 LQKENI. V shed 4 bases and J 0 bases; nucleotides not matched to a gene: 8. The CDR3 here is CASSLTLTGMNTEAFF. In DNA, the CDR3 is TGTGCCAGCTCACTCACCCTGACAGGGATGAACACTGAAGCTTTCTTT.

The chain links TRBV20-1 to TRBJ2-3, with a tentative D call TRBD2 (6 bases). Germline loops: CDR1 DFQATT, CDR2 SNEGSKA (reference sequence). The CDR3 is 15 residues long. V lost 0 bases, J lost 2 bases, and 12 bases lay in between. This CDR3 reads CSARDPSVFTDTQYF. The DNA of the CDR3 is TGCAGTGCTAGAGACCCTAGCGTGTTCACAGATACGCAGTATTTT.

This clonotype was seen repeatedly, ten times or more. The chain carries TRBV12-3 or TRBV12-4 and TRBJ1-2, with D hard to call. Trimming pared 3 bases from V and 4 bases from J, leaving 3 bases between. The CDR3 has 11 amino acids. Here the CDR3 DNA reads TGTGCCAGCAGTTTGGGCTATGGCTACACCTTC. Protein sequence: CASSLGYGYTF.

This clonotype was counted a few times. This chain connects TRBV20-1 to TRBJ1-5; D gene ambiguous. The CDR3 covers 13 residues. Germline lookup yields CDR1 DFQATT and CDR2 SNEGSKA (reference sequence). V shed 3 bases and J shed 3 bases, with 9 bases lying between them. The CDR3 DNA reads as TGCAGTGCTAGCGATCAGATCAATCAGCCCCAGCATTTT. It translates to CSASDQINQPQHF.

The rearrangement uses TRBV6-1 and TRBJ1-2; D unclear. The CDR3 loop spans 12 amino acids. From germline, CDR1 is MNHNS and CDR2 SASEGT. The V and J ends lost 2 bases and 5 bases respectively, with 6 bases between them. The CDR3 loop is CASSELGYGYTF. CDR3 nucleotide sequence: TGTGCCAGCAGTGAACTGGGATATGGCTACACCTTC.